The 32 T cell receptor beta chains in this list originate from one sample, sequenced in a study of T cells in Graves' hyperthyroidism and ophthalmopathy. Authors of the study amplified TCR beta CDR3 regions from RNA transcripts. RT-PCR in the first round (using the HTBI primer set) targeted the TCR CDR3. TCRdb recomputed calls from the multiplex PCR reads with MiXCR, one row per CDR3 protein. The sample lists 600,000 to 750,000 distinct CDR3 sequences; 17% were seen once. The specimen was blood. These receptors were taken from a man between 45 and 60 years old with Graves' hyperthyroidism.

The J gene is TRBJ1-5, the V gene TRBV19, with TRBD1 as a possible D gene (5 bases). Germline CDR1 reads LNHDA; CDR2 reads SQIVND (reference sequence). V dropped 7 bases and J dropped 0 bases, with 16 bases sitting between them. The CDR3 runs to 16 residues. DNA of the CDR3: TGTGCCAGTACCCTAGAGGGTAGGGGTAGCAATCAGCCCCAGCATTTT. Translating it yields CASTLEGRGSNQPQHF.

The table lists this clonotype with many counts. The chain couples TRBV10-3 to TRBJ2-7, with 9 bases fitting TRBD1. The V gene end was trimmed by 4 bases and the J gene end by 0 bases; junction bases not matched to a gene: 1. The germline V gene encodes CDR1 ENHRY and CDR2 SYGVKD. CDR3 length: 14 amino acids. This chain's CDR3 is CAISGDRVSYEQYF. CDR3 bases: TGTGCCATCAGTGGGGACAGGGTCTCCTACGAGCAGTACTTC.

CDR3 region: CSARGGTAISDTQYF. The CDR3 bases are TGCAGTGCTAGAGGGGGGACAGCCATTTCAGATACGCAGTATTTT. The chain combines TRBV20-1 with TRBJ2-3; TRBD1 aligns across 7 bases. The CDR3 extends over 15 amino acids. The germline V gene encodes CDR1 DFQATT and CDR2 SNEGSKA (reference sequence). Trimming removed 1 base from V and 4 bases from J; junction bases left unmatched: 8.

This clonotype was seen a handful of times. The CDR3 nucleotides are TGCAGTGCTAGAGATTTTGACAGAATCATGAACACTGAAGCTTTCTTT. Protein: CSARDFDRIMNTEAFF. The chain is built from TRBV20-1 and TRBJ1-1, with D maybe TRBD1 (5 bases). The CDR3 has 16 amino acids. V lost 0 bases and J 0 bases, leaving 14 bases between the germline ends. The germline CDR1 and CDR2 sequences are DFQATT and SNEGSKA (reference sequence).

This clonotype has a count of ten or more. The DNA for the CDR3 is TGTGCCAGCAGCCCCCGGGACAGTGGGGAGCTGTTTTTT. Protein product: CASSPRDSGELFF. V is TRBV3-1 and J is TRBJ2-2; the match to TRBD1 covers 7 bases. Germline values: CDR1 LGHDT, CDR2 YNNKEL (reference sequence). Trimming cost V 4 bases and J 8 bases; bases outside gene matches: 4. CDR3 size: 13 residues.

In this sample, this clonotype turned up many times. CDR3 nucleotides: TGTGCCAGCAGCGTCTCGACAGGGGGCCAAGAGACCCAGTACTTC. This translates into CASSVSTGGQETQYF. The J gene is TRBJ2-5, the V gene TRBV9, with 9 bases matching TRBD1. Trimming cost V 2 bases and J 1 base; bases outside gene matches: 3. From germline, CDR1 is SGDLS and CDR2 YYNGEE. This CDR3 comprises 15 residues. Full variable domain (remainder filled in from reference TRBV9 and TRBJ2-5): DSGVTQTPKHLITATGQRVTLRCSPRSGDLSVYWYQQSLDQGLQFLIQYYNGEERAKGNILERFSAQQFPDLHSELNLSSLELGDSALYFCASSVSTGGQETQYFGPGTRLLVL.

In its sample, this clonotype was seen many times. The V call is TRBV30, the J call TRBJ1-1; maybe TRBD1 (6 bases). Per germline, CDR1 GTSNPN and CDR2 SVGIG (reference sequence). Trimming stripped 2 bases from V and 5 bases from J, with 12 bases between. The CDR3 spans 13 residues. The CDR3 protein is CAWSLQGRTEAFF. In nucleotides, the CDR3 is TGTGCCTGGAGTCTCCAGGGGAGGACTGAAGCTTTCTTT.

The chain recombines TRBV5-1 with TRBJ2-7; TRBD1 or TRBD2 may be the D gene (6 bases each). Deletions cut 0 bases from V and 4 bases from J, with 14 bases between. Looked up from germline, CDR1 is SGHRS and CDR2 is YFSETQ. This CDR3 contains 15 residues. The CDR3 sequence: CASSLDRGRRYEQYF. CDR3 bases: TGCGCCAGCAGCTTGGACCGGGGGCGCCGGTACGAGCAGTACTTC.

This clonotype was seen more than once but under ten times. V gene TRBV18 combines with J gene TRBJ2-1; 14 nucleotides line up with TRBD2. CDR1 and CDR2 from the germline V gene are KGHSH and LQKENI. The length of the CDR3 is 17 residues. V lost 5 bases to trimming and J lost 3 bases; unmatched junction nucleotides: 6. Written as DNA, the CDR3 is TGTGCCAGCTCAACGGGGACTAGCGGGAGACTCTACAATGAGCAGTTCTTC. Its protein is CASSTGTSGRLYNEQFF.

This rearrangement joins TRBV3-1 to TRBJ1-6; D is unresolved. Germline values: CDR1 LGHDT, CDR2 YNNKEL (reference sequence). The CDR3 consists of 14 residues. V was trimmed by 4 bases and J by 5 bases, leaving 9 bases between them. In nucleotides, the CDR3 is TGTGCCAGCAGCCCGGAGAGGAATAATTCACCCCTCCACTTT. This codes for CASSPERNNSPLHF.

Only a few counts were recorded for this clonotype. The rearrangement links TRBV30 to TRBJ1-2; D remains unclear. With 4 bases removed from V and 6 bases from J, the gap between germline ends came to 3 bases. Per the germline V gene, CDR1 is GTSNPN and CDR2 is SVGIG (reference sequence). This CDR3 spans 9 amino acids. The CDR3 sequence is CAWKDGYTF. DNA of the CDR3: TGTGCCTGGAAGGATGGCTACACCTTC.

The chain combines TRBV6-1 with TRBJ1-5, with 9 bases lining up with TRBD1. Looked up from germline, CDR1 is MNHNS and CDR2 is SASEGT. V dropped 7 bases and J dropped 2; count of bases not matched to a gene: 9. This CDR3 comprises 16 residues. The CDR3 region is CASTRGQGGGNQPQHF. CDR3 sequence (DNA): TGTGCCAGCACCCGGGGACAGGGCGGCGGCAATCAGCCCCAGCATTTT.

Many counts were recorded for this clonotype. The chain carries TRBV12-3 or TRBV12-4 and TRBJ2-6; D uncertain. CDR3 length: 15 residues. V was clipped by 5 bases and J by 0 bases, with 8 bases between them. CDR3 DNA sequence: TGTGCCAGCAGTGGGCGACGCTCTGGGGCCAACGTCCTGACTTTC. Its protein product is CASSGRRSGANVLTF.

In its sample, this clonotype was seen a few times. The chain links TRBV19 to TRBJ2-7, with a weak D call TRBD1 (6 bases). The CDR3 length is 13 residues. Trimming pared 5 bases from V and 5 bases from J, leaving 13 bases between. From germline, CDR1 is LNHDA and CDR2 SQIVND (reference sequence). The CDR3 DNA sequence: TGTGCCAGTAGTGATCACAGGGACGACGAGCAGTACTTC. Its translation: CASSDHRDDEQYF.

This clonotype turned up a few times. The chain joins TRBV7-2 to TRBJ1-1; D call uncertain. V shed 4 bases and J shed 6 bases, with 9 bases lying between them. The CDR3 is made up of 12 amino acids. CDR1 SGHTA and CDR2 FQGNSA come from the germline V gene. The CDR3 spells CASSYYPPEAFF. The CDR3 nucleotides are TGTGCCAGCAGCTATTACCCCCCTGAAGCTTTCTTT.

The chain links TRBV14 to TRBJ1-2; D gene unclear. The CDR3 contains 13 residues. The V gene's germline CDR1 is SGHDN and CDR2 FVKESK. V was trimmed by 0 bases and J by 6 bases, leaving 8 bases between them. CDR3 in amino acids: CASSQDRWNGYTF. CDR3 nucleotide sequence: TGTGCCAGCAGCCAAGATAGGTGGAATGGCTACACCTTC.

In this sample, this clonotype turned up many times. V is TRBV18 and J is TRBJ2-5; unclear D gene. This CDR3 comprises 13 residues. With 0 bases removed from V and 5 bases from J, the gap between germline ends came to 7 bases. Germline CDR1 reads KGHSH; CDR2 reads LQKENI. CDR3 in amino acids: CASSPPVRETQYF. The CDR3 nucleotides are TGTGCCAGCTCACCACCGGTGCGGGAGACCCAGTACTTC.

This clonotype was observed at least ten times. The chain employs TRBV6-1 and TRBJ2-6; D remains ambiguous. CDR1 and CDR2 (germline): MNHNS, SASEGT. V lost 5 bases and J 2 bases, leaving 16 bases between the germline ends. The length of the CDR3 is 17 residues. CDR3 sequence (DNA): TGTGCCAGCAGTCTACCACTAACTGGGGCTGGGGCCAACGTCCTGACTTTC. The encoded protein is CASSLPLTGAGANVLTF.

There are many counts of this clonotype. CDR3 sequence reads: CASSLRDGTGELFF. CDR3 in DNA: TGTGCCAGCAGTTTACGCGACGGAACCGGGGAGCTGTTTTTT. The gene calls are TRBV28 and TRBJ2-2, with no clear D. CDR1 is MDHEN and CDR2 is SYDVKM in the germline V gene. V was pared by 2 bases and J by 5 bases, with 9 bases between. This CDR3 spans 14 amino acids.

The chain uses TRBV5-6 and TRBJ2-3; 7 bases are a match to TRBD2. V gave up 0 bases and J gave up 5 bases; unmatched junction bases: 6. The CDR3 runs to 15 residues. Germline lookup yields CDR1 SGHDT and CDR2 YYEEEE. CDR3 coding DNA: TGTGCCAGCAGCTTGGTGTCCGGGAGGAGAGATACGCAGTATTTT. This sequence encodes CASSLVSGRRDTQYF.

This clonotype showed up just a few times. The chain is built from TRBV5-1 and TRBJ2-2; 7 nucleotides align to TRBD2. With 5 bases clipped from V and 1 base from J, the junction kept 5 bases outside the gene matches. The CDR3 runs to 15 residues. Looked up from germline, CDR1 is SGHRS and CDR2 is YFSETQ. The DNA of the CDR3 is TGCGCCAGCAGGTCTCTAGCGGTGAACACCGGGGAGCTGTTTTTT. It yields the protein CASRSLAVNTGELFF. Combining the CDR3 with reference TRBV5-1 and TRBJ2-2 gives the whole variable domain KAGVTQTPRYLIKTRGQQVTLSCSPISGHRSVSWYQQTPGQGLQFLFEYFSETQRNKGNFPGRFSGRQFSNSRSEMNVSTLELGDSALYLCASRSLAVNTGELFFGEGSRLTVL.

The V gene is TRBV2, the J gene TRBJ2-1; 15 nucleotides line up with TRBD2. V dropped 5 bases and J dropped 7; count of bases not matched to a gene: 6. The germline V gene has CDR1 SNHLY and CDR2 FYNNEI. This CDR3 spans 16 amino acids. The CDR3 reads CASSLGLAGGWNEQFF. CDR3 bases: TGTGCCAGCAGTCTTGGACTAGCGGGAGGGTGGAATGAGCAGTTCTTC.

This clonotype has at least ten counts. The chain is built from TRBV6-1 and TRBJ2-1; D gene ambiguous. The CDR3 has 14 amino acids. Germline CDR1 and CDR2: MNHNS and SASEGT. V lost 6 bases to trimming and J lost 9 bases, with 18 bases between them. In DNA form, the CDR3 reads TGTGCCAGCAGCTACGACCGCTCAATTGCTGAGCAGTTCTTC. This sequence encodes CASSYDRSIAEQFF.

This clonotype was counted ten times or more. V gene TRBV6-1 combines with J gene TRBJ1-1; unclear D gene. The germline V and J ends were trimmed by 4 bases and 0 bases, with 9 bases remaining between them. CDR1 is MNHNS and CDR2 is SASEGT in the germline V gene. The CDR3 covers 14 residues. The CDR3 DNA is TGTGCCAGCAGTGTACGGACGGTGAACACTGAAGCTTTCTTT. As protein: CASSVRTVNTEAFF.

This clonotype was counted ten times or more. The V gene is TRBV3-1, the J gene TRBJ2-7; 11 bases align to TRBD2. There are 15 residues in the CDR3. Germline CDR1 and CDR2: LGHDT and YNNKEL (reference sequence). V lost 1 base and J lost 5; bases outside the gene matches: 4. CDR3 sequence: CASSQALAGVHEQYF. In nucleotides, the CDR3 is TGTGCCAGCAGCCAAGCACTAGCGGGAGTCCACGAGCAGTACTTC.

The chain couples TRBV2 to TRBJ2-4; a possible D gene is TRBD1 (6 bases). The germline gives CDR1 SNHLY, CDR2 FYNNEI. V lost 7 bases to trimming and J lost 1 base, with 11 bases between them. CDR3 length: 14 residues. CDR3 sequence: CASTMGAAKNIQYF. In DNA form, the CDR3 reads TGTGCCAGCACAATGGGGGCGGCCAAAAACATTCAGTACTTC.

The chain joins TRBV30 to TRBJ2-1; TRBD2 matches at 7 bases. Germline CDR1 reads GTSNPN; CDR2 reads SVGIG (reference sequence). V lost 1 base to trimming and J lost 4 bases; unmatched junction nucleotides: 10. This CDR3 has 16 residues. The CDR3 loop reads CAWSGATAGSYNEQFF. CDR3 nucleotides: TGTGCCTGGAGTGGTGCGACAGCGGGGAGTTACAATGAGCAGTTCTTC.

The CDR3, as DNA: TGTGCCAGCAGAGGAGCTTTTGATAGCAATCAGCCCCAGCATTTT. Encoded protein: CASRGAFDSNQPQHF. The chain recombines TRBV12-3 or TRBV12-4 with TRBJ1-5; D is uncertain. Trimming left V 6 bases short and J 0 bases short, with 12 bases between. The CDR3 has 15 amino acids.

The rearrangement uses TRBV5-1 and TRBJ2-3; 7 bases map to TRBD1. The CDR3 sequence is 14 residues long. The V gene's germline CDR1 is SGHRS and CDR2 YFSETQ. V shed 3 bases, J shed 3 bases, and the junction held 4 bases outside the gene matches. The CDR3 region has the DNA TGCGCCAGCAGCTCCAACAGGGGTACAGATACGCAGTATTTT. Its translation is CASSSNRGTDTQYF.

This clonotype was seen at least ten times. The rearrangement joins TRBV10-3 to TRBJ1-1; D is uncertain. The CDR3 spans 13 residues. Looked up from germline, CDR1 is ENHRY and CDR2 is SYGVKD. V was trimmed by 4 bases and J by 5 bases, leaving 11 bases between them. The DNA of the CDR3 is TGTGCCATCAGTGCACCAGTATCTACTGAAGCTTTCTTT. It encodes CAISAPVSTEAFF.

This sequence joins TRBV6-1 and TRBJ2-1; 11 bases align to TRBD2. With V trimmed by 1 base and J by 2 bases, 4 bases remained unmatched. The CDR3 is made up of 17 amino acids. The germline V gene encodes CDR1 MNHNS and CDR2 SASEGT. CDR3 protein: CASSEDTSGGAYNEQFF. CDR3 nucleotide sequence: TGTGCCAGCAGTGAAGATACTAGCGGGGGAGCCTACAATGAGCAGTTCTTC.

This clonotype came up many times. The chain uses TRBV7-8 and TRBJ2-5; 11 positions match TRBD1. Germline CDR1 reads SGHVS; CDR2 reads FQNEAQ. The CDR3 is 13 residues long. V gave up 6 bases and J gave up 7 bases; unmatched junction bases: 4. The CDR3 is CASRGQGALTQYF. The DNA of the CDR3 is TGTGCCAGCAGAGGACAGGGGGCCTTGACCCAGTACTTC.